The rows below give T cell receptor beta chains drawn from one sample of a study of T cell repertoires in aging, cancer and after chemotherapy. TCRdb processed the multiplex PCR reads anew with MiXCR; each CDR3 protein has one entry. Of 1,500 to 2,000 distinct CDR3 sequences detected, around 17% appear once; the ten largest clones hold 4.8%. The sample comprised blood. These receptors were collected from a human donor with a solid tumor. Both conserved end residues are trimmed from each CDR3. Size is omitted from some rows. Given values are once, few, many or a class for expanded clones.

NA	TRBV20-1	TRBJ2-7	SARDLGRPSAEQY
medium-sized	TRBV6-6	TRBJ2-7	ASSPAYEQY
NA	TRBV19	TRBJ2-4	ASRGGWDIQY
large	TRBV19	TRBJ1-5	ASSITSSRPQH
few	TRBV18	TRBJ1-5	ASSPSENQPQH
NA	TRBV20-1	TRBJ2-5	SARDLQSQETQY